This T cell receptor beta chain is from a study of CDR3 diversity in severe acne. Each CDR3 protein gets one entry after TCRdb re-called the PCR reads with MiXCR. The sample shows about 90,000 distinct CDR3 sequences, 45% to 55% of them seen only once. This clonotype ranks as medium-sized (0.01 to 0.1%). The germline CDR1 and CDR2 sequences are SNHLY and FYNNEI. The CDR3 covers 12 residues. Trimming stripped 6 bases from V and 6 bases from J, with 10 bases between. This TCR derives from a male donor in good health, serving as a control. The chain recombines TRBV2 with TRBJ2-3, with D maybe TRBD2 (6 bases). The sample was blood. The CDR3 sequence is CASRVGGDTQYF. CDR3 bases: TGTGCCAGCAGGGTAGGAGGGGATACGCAGTATTTT.